This note documents a single T cell receptor beta chain sequence. This specimen comes from a study of spatial heterogeneity in lung cancer. Study in general: There were consistently more beta-chain sequences detected than alpha-chain sequences.

Each TCR cDNA molecule carried a unique molecular identifier. From the 5' RACE reads, TCRdb called clonotypes with MiXCR, one entry per CDR3 protein. The top ten clones hold about 13% of a sample with roughly 54,000 distinct CDR3 sequences, 7.5% to 8% of them seen once. This CDR3 has 13 residues. CDR1 and CDR2 (germline): SEHNR, FQNEAQ (reference sequence). Between the trimmed V and J ends, which lost 3 bases and 2 bases, there was a span of 7 bases. Time point indicated: sample taken at primary tumor resection. Whole RNA, isolated from tumor, nontumor lung or frozen PBMC, was sequenced without prior sorting. The 65 or so donors had untreated early-stage non-small cell lung cancer.

The material was PBMCs, obtained at surgery. This TCR was sampled from a female donor with early-stage non-small cell lung cancer. The chain links TRBV7-9 to TRBJ2-5; the D is unclear. CDR3 protein: CASSFGQQETQYF. CDR3 coding DNA: TGTGCCAGCAGCTTCGGCCAGCAAGAGACCCAGTACTTC.